This TCR beta chain was sequenced during a study of regulatory T cells in long-lasting Graves disease. Overall study results and limits: Accuracy may have been reduced by the small sample size.

Specified time point: persistent/refractory GD, antithyroid drugs over 5 years with positive TRAb. PBMC-derived RNA was used for the TCR library. This clonotype showed up just a few times. Antigen specificity is unknown. The germline CDR1 and CDR2 sequences are SGHAT and FQNNGV. The CDR3 totals 14 residues. Between the trimmed V and J ends, which lost 1 base and 5 bases, there was a span of 12 bases. Arm-PCR with iRepertoire HTBI primers amplified the CDR3 regions for these TCR beta libraries. TCRdb reprocessed the multiplex PCR reads via MiXCR and lists one record per CDR3 protein. The data contain 450,000 or so distinct CDR3 sequences, approximately 22% of them seen just once; the ten biggest clones take up around 13%.

Sequenced here: peripheral blood mononuclear cells (PBMCs), sampled when the disease was refractory, from a patient treated with antithyroid drugs. The source of this sequence is a female donor with Graves disease. This chain connects TRBV11-2 to TRBJ2-7; D is undetermined. CDR3 DNA: TGTGCCAGCAGCTTAGGGGTCGGTGAAGACGAGCAGTACTTC. It translates to CASSLGVGEDEQYF.